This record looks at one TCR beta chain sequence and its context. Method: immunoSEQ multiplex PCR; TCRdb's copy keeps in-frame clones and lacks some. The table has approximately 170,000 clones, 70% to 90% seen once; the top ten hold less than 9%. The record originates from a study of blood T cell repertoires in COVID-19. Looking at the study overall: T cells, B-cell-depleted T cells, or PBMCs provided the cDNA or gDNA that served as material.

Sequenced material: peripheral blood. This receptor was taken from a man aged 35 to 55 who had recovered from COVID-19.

The DNA of the CDR3 is TGTGCCAGCAGCCCCGCCCCGGGAGTTCTCTACAATGAGCAGTTCTTC. Translating it yields CASSPAPGVLYNEQFF. V usage is TRBV7-2 and J usage is TRBJ2-1, with D tentatively TRBD2 (6 bases). V was pared by 5 bases and J by 3 bases, with 17 bases between. This CDR3 has 16 amino acids. CDR1 SGHTA and CDR2 FQGNSA come from the germline V gene. The whole variable domain, remainder taken from reference TRBV7-2 and TRBJ2-1, is GAGVSQSPSNKVTEKGKDVELRCDPISGHTALYWYRQSLGQGLEFLIYFQGNSAPDKSGLPSDRFSAERTGGSVSTLTIQRTQQEDSAVYLCASSPAPGVLYNEQFFGPGTRLTVL.